This T cell receptor beta chain comes out of a study of T cell repertoires in Merkel cell carcinoma (dated by TCRdb to about 2019). Describing the broader study: Patients who had received intralesional immunotherapy or systemic immune checkpoint blockade ahead of the biopsy were left out. A diagnosis of MCPyV-positive Merkel cell carcinoma and successful in vitro expansion of tumor-infiltrating lymphocytes were required for inclusion. MCPyV-specific clonotypes were initially defined through tetramer sorting, cloning and paired TCR sequencing of expanded tumor-infiltrating lymphocytes. The full study reports these points: No normal tissue biopsies were studied.

This clone was seen only a few times. Its antigen is still unknown. No quality values exist for individual bases; no much larger clone is one base distant. The immunoSEQ assay was used for TRB CDR3 sequencing and data processing of tumor genomic DNA. In TCRdb, the immuneACCESS table is reduced to in-frame sequences with V and J assigned. These tables do not hold every clone; where another copy was compared, an unresolved V gene accounts for under half, and the others remain unexplained. This sample is represented by approximately 14,000 clones; 76% of them were singletons. The top ten hold 17% of the sample. CDR1 and CDR2, per the germline V gene (reference sequence), are GTSNPN and SVGIG. The CDR3 contains 14 residues, cysteine and phenylalanine counted. The DNA shown is the 42-base CDR3, in frame from base 1. V loses 0 bases of germline sequence and J loses 3 bases, and the interval between the two ends is 9 bases.

Every study subject tested positive for serum antibodies to T-antigen and had biopsy-confirmed Merkel cell carcinoma that was MCPyV-positive. Genomic DNA was extracted from about six adjacent 10-micron frozen tumor sections without cell sorting or culture. Optimal cutting temperature compound was used to freeze tumor biopsy tissue measuring roughly 5 x 5 x 5 mm. In the frozen biopsy, scout sections stained with hematoxylin and eosin confirmed plenty of Merkel cell carcinoma along with infiltrating cells. This TCR was sampled from an adult with Merkel cell carcinoma. The sequencing input was tumor tissue. The chain is assembled from TRBV30 and TRBJ1-5, with the D segment identity uncertain. The CDR3 in this case is CAWSVAGFNQPQHF. The sequenced DNA is TGTGCCTGGAGTGTAGCTGGTTTCAATCAGCCCCAGCATTTT.